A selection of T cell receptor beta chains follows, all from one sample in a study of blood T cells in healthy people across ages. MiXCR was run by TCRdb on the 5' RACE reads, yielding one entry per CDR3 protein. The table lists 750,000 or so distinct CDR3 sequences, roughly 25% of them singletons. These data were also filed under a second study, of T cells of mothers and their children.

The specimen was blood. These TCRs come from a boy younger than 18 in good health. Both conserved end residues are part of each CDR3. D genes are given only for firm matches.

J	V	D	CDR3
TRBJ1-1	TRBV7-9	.	CASSSAGGRMNTEAFF
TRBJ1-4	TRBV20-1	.	CSTRRENEKLFF
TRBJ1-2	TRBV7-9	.	CASSLTGVEGYTF
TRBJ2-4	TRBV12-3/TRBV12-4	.	CASSFGPQGKNIQYF
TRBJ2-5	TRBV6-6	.	CASINEGEETQYF
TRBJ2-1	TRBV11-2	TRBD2	CASSLGLAGDEEQFF
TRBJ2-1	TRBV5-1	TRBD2	CASSYALAGGHDNEQFF
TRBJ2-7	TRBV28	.	CASSLRDISYEQYF
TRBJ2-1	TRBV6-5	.	CASSYSLGVWSSSDYNEQFF
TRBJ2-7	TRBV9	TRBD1	CASSVGGTDPYEQYF
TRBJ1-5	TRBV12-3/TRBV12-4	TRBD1	CASSSGTGGVGGRPQHF
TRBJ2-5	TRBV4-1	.	CASSRGFSQETQYF
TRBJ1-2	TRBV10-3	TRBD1	CAIRSVGDSENYGYTF
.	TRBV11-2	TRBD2	CASSSNRGEYEQYF
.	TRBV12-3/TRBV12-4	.	CASSFSLVSYEQYF
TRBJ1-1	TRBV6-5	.	CASSFRNTEAFF
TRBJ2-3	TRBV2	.	CASTSRSTDTQYF
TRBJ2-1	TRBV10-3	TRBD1	CAISESTGGVNNEQFF
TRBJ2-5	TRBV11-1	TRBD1	CASSLVWDSGEETQYF
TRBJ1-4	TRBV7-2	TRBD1	CASSLPGQGNEKLFF
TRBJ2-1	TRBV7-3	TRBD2	CASSPIAGGGYNEQFF
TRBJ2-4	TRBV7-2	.	CASSPRLDNIQYF
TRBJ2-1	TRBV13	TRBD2	CASSWLAGGSSYNEQFF
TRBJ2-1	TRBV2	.	CASSEEGRAKEQFF
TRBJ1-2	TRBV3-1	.	CASSQDQQANYGYTF
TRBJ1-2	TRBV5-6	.	CASSLAVSSYGYTF
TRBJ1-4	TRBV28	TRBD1	CASSPDREDEKLFF
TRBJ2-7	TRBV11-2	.	CASSDVMNEQYF
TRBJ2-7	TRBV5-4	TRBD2	CASSHGTSEQYF
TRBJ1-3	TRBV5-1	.	CASSLDGGPGNTIYF
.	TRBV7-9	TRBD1	CASSLWDRERDEQFF
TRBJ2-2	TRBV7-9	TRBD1	CASLSQGSPSTGELFF
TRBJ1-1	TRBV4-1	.	CASSPQEYTEAFF
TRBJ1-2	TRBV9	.	CASSVADRGAQYGYTF
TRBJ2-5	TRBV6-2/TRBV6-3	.	CASRGIAQYF
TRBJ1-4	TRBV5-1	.	CASSRTGKANEKLFF
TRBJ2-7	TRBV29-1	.	CSVAGQYYEQYF
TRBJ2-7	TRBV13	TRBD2	CASSRGLAEF
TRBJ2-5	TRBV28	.	CASTGRTEALETQYF
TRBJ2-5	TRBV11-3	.	CASSLAVDYYETQYF
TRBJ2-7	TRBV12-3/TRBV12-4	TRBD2	CASRFGTTQPTYEQYF
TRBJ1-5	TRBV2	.	CASSDYRGSNQPQHF
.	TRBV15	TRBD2	CATSTTSGGFNEQFF
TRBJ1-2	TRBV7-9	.	CASSLGLPYGYTF
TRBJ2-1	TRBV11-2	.	CASSLVPGVPYNEQFF
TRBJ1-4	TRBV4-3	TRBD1	CASSQDSDRDEKLFF
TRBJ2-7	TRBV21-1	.	CASSNVGTGRFYEQYF
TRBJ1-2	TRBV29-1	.	CSVVTEGTGYTF
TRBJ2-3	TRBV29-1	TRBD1	CSSDRGVTDTQYF
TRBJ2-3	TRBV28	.	CASNPAGPVTDTQYF
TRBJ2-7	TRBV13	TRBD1	CASSSRDRGSYEQYF
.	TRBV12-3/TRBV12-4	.	CAGETGSYEQYF
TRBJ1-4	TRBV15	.	CATSRTRAVNEKLFF